A selection of T cell receptor beta chains follows, all from one sample in a study of cytomegalovirus exposure and HLA in healthy donors. The method was immunoSEQ multiplex PCR; TCRdb's version includes in-frame clones alone and lacks a portion of them. The sample has roughly 200,000 clones, approximately 80% seen once. The specimen sequenced was PBMCs. These receptors all come from a man in his forties in good health and CMV-seropositive. Each CDR3 is given with its conserved first and last residue. A D gene is named only where the DNA matches it firmly. Size is stated for part of the rows, as once, few or many counts, or as a class when the clone is expanded.

clone_size j_call v_call d_call cdr3_nt cdr3_aa
once TRBJ2-1 TRBV5-1 TRBD1 TGCGCCAGCAGCTTTCAGACAGGGGTGTTGCGTGAGCAGTTCTTC CASSFQTGVLREQFF
NA TRBJ2-1 TRBV19 NA TGTGCCAGTAGTATCAATGTGGAGGACGGTGAGCAGTTCTTC CASSINVEDGEQFF
NA TRBJ1-1 TRBV19 NA TGTGCCAGTAGTATCCGCCCGGCGGCTGAAGCTTTCTTT CASSIRPAAEAFF
once TRBJ2-7 TRBV7-8 NA TGTGCCAGCAGCTTAGGACAGGTCTACGAGCAGTACTTC CASSLGQVYEQYF
NA TRBJ2-1 TRBV9 TRBD2 TGTGCCAGCAGCCTACTAGCGAATTTCAATGAGCAGTTCTTC CASSLLANFNEQFF
NA TRBJ2-7 TRBV2 TRBD2 TGTGCCAGCGGGAGGGCGCCTTACGAGCAGTACTTC CASGRAPYEQYF
NA TRBJ2-3 TRBV29-1 TRBD2 TGCAGCGGCGGACTAGTTCACACAGATACGCAGTATTTT CSGGLVHTDTQYF
few TRBJ2-3 TRBV7-2 TRBD2 TGTGCCAGCAGCTTCAAATCCGGGGGGGCAGATACGCAGTATTTT CASSFKSGGADTQYF
few TRBJ2-7 TRBV5-6 TRBD1 TGTGCCAGCAGCTCGCCCGGGACAGCCTACGAGCAGTACTTC CASSSPGTAYEQYF
NA TRBJ1-2 TRBV5-4 NA TGTGCCAGCTACTCTCCTCCGGGGGACGGCTACACCTTC CASYSPPGDGYTF
NA TRBJ2-1 TRBV9 TRBD2 TGTGCCAGCAGCGTATATGGGGGGGGCAATGAGCAGTTCTTC CASSVYGGGNEQFF
once TRBJ2-1 TRBV2 TRBD2 TGTGCCAGCAGTCATCTAGCGGCGGGGAATGGTGAGCAGTTCTTC CASSHLAAGNGEQFF
NA TRBJ2-4 TRBV28 TRBD2 TGTGCCAGCAGACTAGCGGGATCGGAGACACTAGCCAAAAACATTCAGTACTTC CASRLAGSETLAKNIQYF
NA TRBJ2-3 TRBV7-3 TRBD1 TGTGCCAGCAGCTTGACCGGACAGGGGCCAGATACGCAGTATTTT CASSLTGQGPDTQYF
once TRBJ2-7 TRBV5-8 TRBD1 TGTGCCAGCAGCCCGAGGACAGGGGCCTACGAGCAGTACTTC CASSPRTGAYEQYF
NA TRBJ2-7 TRBV5-1 NA TGCGCCAGCAGCTGGGACTCAAGCTCCTACGAGCAGTACTTC CASSWDSSSYEQYF
NA TRBJ2-1 TRBV2 TRBD1 TGTGCCAGCAGTGAAGCCCTGCCGGGACAGGGACGGCGGGGTGAGCAGTTCTTC CASSEALPGQGRRGEQFF
NA TRBJ2-7 TRBV6-1 TRBD2 TGTGCCAGCAGTGAAGCCCTGGCTAGCGGGGTCTCCTACGAGCAGTACTTC CASSEALASGVSYEQYF
few TRBJ2-4 TRBV28 NA TGTGCCAGCAGTTGGCCGGGTCCGCTCGACTTAGCCAAAAACATTCAGTACTTC CASSWPGPLDLAKNIQYF
NA TRBJ2-2 TRBV7-2 NA TGTGCCAGCAGCCGCAGGGGCTCGAACACCGGGGAGCTGTTTTTT CASSRRGSNTGELFF
NA TRBJ2-1 TRBV4-2 TRBD2 TGTGCCAGCAGCCACGGACTAGCGGGGTCCAGCTCCTACAATGAGCAGTTCTTC CASSHGLAGSSSYNEQFF
NA TRBJ2-7 TRBV13 NA TGTGCCAGCAGCTCTTCCTACAGGGTAACCTACGAGCAGTACTTC CASSSSYRVTYEQYF
NA TRBJ2-3 TRBV4-3 NA TGCGCCAGCAGCCAAGACTCAGTCACAGATACGCAGTATTTT CASSQDSVTDTQYF
once TRBJ2-7 TRBV7-3 TRBD1 TGTGCCAGCAGCCCAGGGACAGGGGGCGTTTACGAGCAGTACTTC CASSPGTGGVYEQYF
NA TRBJ2-7 TRBV7-2 NA TGTGCCAGCAGCTTTACGGGAGCAGGTCCCTACGAGCAGTACTTC CASSFTGAGPYEQYF
few TRBJ2-2 TRBV4-2 TRBD2 TGTGCCAGCAGCCCCCTAGCGGGAGGGTGGGACACCGGGGAGCTGTTTTTT CASSPLAGGWDTGELFF
NA TRBJ2-3 TRBV4-1 NA TGCGCCAGCAGCCAAGTGAGTGGGCCCCGCACAGATACGCAGTATTTT CASSQVSGPRTDTQYF
few TRBJ2-5 TRBV7-9 TRBD1 TGTGCCAGCAGCTTAGGGGACAGGAAACAAGAGACCCAGTACTTC CASSLGDRKQETQYF
NA TRBJ2-7 TRBV6-6 TRBD2 TGTGCCAGCACTCCTCCGGGACTAGGTACCTACGAGCAGTACTTC CASTPPGLGTYEQYF
once TRBJ2-3 TRBV6-5 TRBD1 TGTGCCAGCAGTTTCGGGACAGGGGTGACAGATACGCAGTATTTT CASSFGTGVTDTQYF
once TRBJ2-7 TRBV2 TRBD1 TGTGCCAGCAAAACCGGGACAGAAGATCCCTACGAGCAGTACTTC CASKTGTEDPYEQYF
NA TRBJ2-7 TRBV18 TRBD2 TGTGCCAGCTCACTTAACTTGGACAGGGGGGGACTAGCGGGATCCTACGAGCAGTACTTC CASSLNLDRGGLAGSYEQYF
NA TRBJ2-5 TRBV7-3 TRBD2 TGTGCCAGCAGCTACTCGGGAACTAGCGGCGAGACCCAGTACTTC CASSYSGTSGETQYF
NA TRBJ1-1 TRBV10-3 TRBD1 TGTGCCATCAGGTCCTCCGGGACAGCTAACACTGAAGCTTTCTTT CAIRSSGTANTEAFF
few TRBJ2-7 TRBV5-1 NA TGCGCCAGCAGCCTCGAGCCCATATACGAGCAGTACTTC CASSLEPIYEQYF
NA TRBJ2-7 TRBV4-2 TRBD2 TGTGCCAGCAGCCAAGATAAGCGGGAGGCCCACTACGAGCAGTACTTC CASSQDKREAHYEQYF
once TRBJ1-1 TRBV11-1 TRBD1 TGTGCCAGCAGCTTGAGAGGGGGCGGCACTGAAGCTTTCTTT CASSLRGGGTEAFF
NA TRBJ1-2 TRBV27 NA TGTGCCAGCAGTTTATTTTTTGGAGGGGACTATGGCTACACCTTC CASSLFFGGDYGYTF
NA TRBJ2-7 TRBV1 NA TGCACCAGCAGGGGACAGGGTCCCTACGAGCAGTACTTC CTSRGQGPYEQYF
NA TRBJ1-5 TRBV7-2 TRBD1 TGTGCCAGCAGCGTAGAGTGGACAGGGAATCAGCCCCAGCATTTT CASSVEWTGNQPQHF
NA TRBJ1-5 TRBV19 NA TGTGCCAGTAGGATGGACACCTCGGCTCTTCAGCCCCAGCATTTT CASRMDTSALQPQHF
NA TRBJ2-7 TRBV28 NA TGTGCCTCCAGACCCCCGGGAGTCTACGAGCAGTACTTC CASRPPGVYEQYF
NA TRBJ2-2 TRBV7-9 NA TGTTCCAGCAGCTTACCTGAGGGCCCAGTCACCGGGGAGCTGTTTTTT CSSSLPEGPVTGELFF
NA TRBJ2-7 TRBV11-2 NA TGTGCCAGCAGCCACGTTGGGTTCGGGGGTGGGCAGTACTTC CASSHVGFGGGQYF
NA TRBJ1-1 TRBV19 NA TGTGCCAGTAGTATTGAGGGATGGACTGAAGCTTTCTTT CASSIEGWTEAFF
few TRBJ2-7 TRBV27 NA TGTGCCAGCAGTCCAGGTACTAGGAGCTCCTACGAGCAGTACTTC CASSPGTRSSYEQYF
NA TRBJ2-7 TRBV5-8 TRBD1 TGTGCCAGCAGCCGAAAGGACAGGTTCCACGAGCAGTACTTC CASSRKDRFHEQYF
few TRBJ2-7 TRBV6-5 TRBD1 TGTGCCAGCAGTAACTTAGGGGCAGGGGGTATCTACGAGCAGTACTTC CASSNLGAGGIYEQYF
once TRBJ1-4 TRBV29-1 NA TGCAGCGCCCGGGGGGTCCGAAATGAAAAACTGTTTTTT CSARGVRNEKLFF
NA TRBJ2-7 TRBV5-1 NA TGCGCCAGCAGCTTGGGGGCAGGGCGGGAGCAGTACTTC CASSLGAGREQYF
NA TRBJ2-5 TRBV5-1 TRBD2 TGCGCCAGCAGCTTGGTGGAACTAGCGGGGGGCAGGGAGACCCAGTACTTC CASSLVELAGGRETQYF
NA TRBJ2-7 TRBV4-1 NA TGCGCCAGCAGCCAAGTAGGAGGGATGGGAGTCTCCTACGAGCAGTACTTC CASSQVGGMGVSYEQYF